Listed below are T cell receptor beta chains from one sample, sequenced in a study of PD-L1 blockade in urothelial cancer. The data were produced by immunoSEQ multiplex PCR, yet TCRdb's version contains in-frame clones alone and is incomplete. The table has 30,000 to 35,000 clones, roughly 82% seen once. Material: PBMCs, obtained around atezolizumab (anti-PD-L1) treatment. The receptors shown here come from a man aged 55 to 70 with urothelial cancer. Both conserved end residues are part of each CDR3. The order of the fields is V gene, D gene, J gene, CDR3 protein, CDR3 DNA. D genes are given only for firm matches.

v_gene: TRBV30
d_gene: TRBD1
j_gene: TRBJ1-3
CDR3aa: CAGGAGTDRNTIYF
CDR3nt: TGTGCCGGAGGGGCCGGGACAGATAGAAACACCATATATTTT

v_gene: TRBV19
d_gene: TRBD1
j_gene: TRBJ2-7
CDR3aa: CASSQGDREYEQYF
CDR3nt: TGTGCCAGTAGTCAAGGGGACAGGGAGTACGAGCAGTACTTC

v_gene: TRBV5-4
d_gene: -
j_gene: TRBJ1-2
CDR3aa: CASSFETGRNYGYTF
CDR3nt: TGTGCCAGCAGCTTTGAGACAGGACGAAACTATGGCTACACCTTC

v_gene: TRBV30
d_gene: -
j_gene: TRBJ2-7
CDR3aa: CAWTRGVSYEQYF
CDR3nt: TGTGCCTGGACCAGGGGGGTGTCCTACGAGCAGTACTTC

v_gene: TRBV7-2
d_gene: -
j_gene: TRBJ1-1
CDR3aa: CASKGELAFF
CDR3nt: TGTGCCAGTAAGGGGGAATTAGCTTTCTTT

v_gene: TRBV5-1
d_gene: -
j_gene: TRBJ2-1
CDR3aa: CASSLNEASSYNEQFF
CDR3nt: TGCGCCAGCAGCTTAAATGAGGCGAGCTCCTACAATGAGCAGTTCTTC

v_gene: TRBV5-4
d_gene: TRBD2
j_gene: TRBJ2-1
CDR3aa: CASSLNAGGPYNEQFF
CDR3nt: TGTGCCAGCAGCTTGAATGCGGGAGGCCCCTACAATGAGCAGTTCTTC

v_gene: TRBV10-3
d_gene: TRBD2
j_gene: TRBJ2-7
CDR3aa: CAISESRIAGSYEQYF
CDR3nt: TGTGCCATCAGTGAGTCGCGAATAGCGGGCTCCTACGAGCAGTACTTC

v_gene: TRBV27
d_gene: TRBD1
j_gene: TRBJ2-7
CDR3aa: CASSTSGTGVAQYF
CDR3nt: TGTGCCAGCAGTACGTCCGGGACAGGGGTCGCACAGTACTTC

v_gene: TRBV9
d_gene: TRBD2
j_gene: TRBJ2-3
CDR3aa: CASSPVDPGGGTDTQYF
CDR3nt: TGTGCCAGCAGCCCTGTCGACCCCGGGGGGGGGACAGATACGCAGTATTTT